These T cell receptor beta chains were read from a single sample in a study of T-cell reconstitution after alpha-beta-depleted transplantation in children. Each CDR3 protein is one row after TCRdb ran MiXCR on the PCR reads. This table holds 330,000 or so distinct CDR3 sequences, 10% found once. The specimen comprised PBMCs, sampled before TCRalphabeta/CD19-depleted stem cell transplant. These receptors all stem from a boy under two years old with acute myeloid leukemia, due to receive a stem cell transplant. Each CDR3 is given with its conserved first and last residue. The D gene is left open where the match is weak. For some rows the clone size is stated as once, few or many, or as a class when expanded; others skip it.

J gene | clone size | V gene | D gene | CDR3 DNA | CDR3 protein
TRBJ2-7 | many | TRBV29-1 | TRBD1 | TGCAGCGTTGGGGGGGGACAGGGAATGGGGCAGTACTTC | CSVGGGQGMGQYF
TRBJ2-2 | few | TRBV10-3 | NA | TGTGCCACCCGAAGGATAGCGGCCAACACCGGGGAGCTGTTTTTT | CATRRIAANTGELFF
TRBJ2-5 | few | TRBV20-1 | TRBD1 | TGCAGGCACGACAGGGGCCAAGAGACCCAGTACTTC | CRHDRGQETQYF
TRBJ2-1 | NA | TRBV3-1 | NA | TGTGCCAGCAGCCAAGCCGGGGGGCCCAATGAGCAGTTCTTC | CASSQAGGPNEQFF
TRBJ2-5 | many | TRBV4-2 | TRBD2 | TGTGCCAGCAGCCAAAGAAGTAAGCGGGGACAAGAGACCCAGTACTTC | CASSQRSKRGQETQYF
TRBJ1-1 | many | TRBV15 | TRBD1 | TGTGCCACCAGCAGGACAGGGGAAGCTTTCTTT | CATSRTGEAFF
TRBJ2-3 | few | TRBV6-2/TRBV6-3 | TRBD2 | TGTGCCAGCAGTTACCTGAGCGGGAGGGCCCCAGATACGCAGTATTTT | CASSYLSGRAPDTQYF
TRBJ2-6 | many | TRBV7-3 | NA | TGTGCCAGCAGCTTAACCTTAGCGTCCGACGGGGCTGGGGCCAACGTCCTGACTTTC | CASSLTLASDGAGANVLTF
TRBJ1-3 | many | TRBV7-6 | TRBD1 | TGTGCCAGCAGCACGGGACAGAGCCACTCTGGAAACACCATATATTTT | CASSTGQSHSGNTIYF
TRBJ2-3 | NA | TRBV28 | TRBD2 | TGTGCCAGCAGTTTACTAGCGGGGGGCCTCTCTAGCACAGATACGCAGTATTTT | CASSLLAGGLSSTDTQYF
TRBJ1-5 | many | TRBV20-1 | NA | TGCAGTGCTAGGGACATGGATAGCAATCAGCCCCAGCATTTT | CSARDMDSNQPQHF
TRBJ2-4 | many | TRBV11-2 | NA | TGTGCCAGCAGCTTCCAACTAGCCAAAAACATTCAGTACTTC | CASSFQLAKNIQYF
TRBJ2-5 | many | TRBV20-1 | TRBD2 | TGCAGTGCTAGAAGTGGGCTAGCGGGAAATCAAGAGACCCAGTACTTC | CSARSGLAGNQETQYF
TRBJ2-1 | many | TRBV29-1 | TRBD1 | TGCAGCGTACAATCACCGGGACAGGGGCCTGGGGTCGACAATGAGCAGTTCTTC | CSVQSPGQGPGVDNEQFF
TRBJ2-4 | many | TRBV10-3 | TRBD2 | TGTGCCATCAGCTCAGCGGGGGCCAAAAACATTCAGTACTTC | CAISSAGAKNIQYF
TRBJ2-3 | many | TRBV7-8 | NA | TGTGCCAGCAGCCGAGGCCGGACCACAGATACGCAGTATTTT | CASSRGRTTDTQYF
TRBJ2-6 | few | TRBV11-1 | TRBD1 | TGTGCCAGCAGCTTAGCGGACAGGGGGGTGGCTGGGGCCAACGTCCTGACTTTC | CASSLADRGVAGANVLTF
TRBJ1-3 | many | TRBV12-3/TRBV12-4 | NA | TGTGCCAGCTCAGGGACGGGCTCTGGAAACACCATATATTTT | CASSGTGSGNTIYF
TRBJ2-5 | many | TRBV24-1 | NA | TGTGCCACCAGTGTGGGGGCGCCTATACAAGAGACCCAGTACTTC | CATSVGAPIQETQYF
TRBJ1-5 | NA | TRBV12-3/TRBV12-4 | TRBD1 | TGTGCCAGCAGCCGCGACAGGGTAGACAATCAGCCCCAGCATTTT | CASSRDRVDNQPQHF
TRBJ2-7 | many | TRBV7-6 | NA | TGTGCCAGCAGCCCAGGACTGCCCCCCTACGAGCAGTACTTC | CASSPGLPPYEQYF
TRBJ2-1 | many | TRBV28 | TRBD2 | TGTGCCAGCAGTTCGATGGGACTAGCGGGGGGGCTTGGGGAGCAGTTCTTC | CASSSMGLAGGLGEQFF
TRBJ2-7 | NA | TRBV11-2 | TRBD1 | TGTGCCAGCAGCCGGACAGGGTTATACGAGCAGTACTTC | CASSRTGLYEQYF
TRBJ2-3 | many | TRBV28 | NA | TGTGCCAGCAGTACGCGACTGGCAGATACGCAGTATTTT | CASSTRLADTQYF
TRBJ1-2 | NA | TRBV29-1 | NA | TGCAGCGTCGGGACTGAGTATGCCTACACCTTC | CSVGTEYAYTF
TRBJ1-4 | few | TRBV7-9 | NA | TGTGCCAGCAGCTTAGCAGGGAGGAAAGAAAAACTGTTTTTT | CASSLAGRKEKLFF
TRBJ2-1 | many | TRBV6-4 | NA | TGTGCCAGCAGTACTGGTAGGGGTGAGCAGTTCTTC | CASSTGRGEQFF